The 16 T cell receptor beta chains below come from one sample, sequenced in a study of blood T cell repertoires in COVID-19. Method: immunoSEQ multiplex PCR; TCRdb's copy keeps in-frame clones and lacks some. The sample comprises over 100,000 clones, approximately 80% of which are singletons, and approximately 3.6% rests with the top ten. Material: peripheral blood. The receptor set was obtained from a woman aged 80 or over with active or convalescent COVID-19.

With respect to this clone: Other nucleotide sequences in the sample specify the same CDR3. This chain connects TRBV3-1 (or the pseudogene TRBV3-2) to TRBJ1-5; D gene unclear. The V gene lost 1 base and the J gene lost 2 bases, with 6 bases spanning the gap. Looked up from germline, CDR1 is LGHDT and CDR2 is YNNKEL (reference sequence). CDR3 length: 14 residues. CDR3 amino acids: CASSQGQGNQPQHF. In DNA, the CDR3 is TGTGCCAGCAGCCAAGGCCAGGGCAATCAGCCCCAGCATTTT.

The chain joins TRBV3-1 (or the pseudogene TRBV3-2) to TRBJ2-3; 7 bases fit TRBD2. The CDR3 totals 15 residues. V lost 7 bases and J lost 2; bases outside the gene matches: 9. In germline, CDR1 is LGHDT, CDR2 YNNKEL (reference sequence). The CDR3 sequence is CASKTGTTYTDTQYF. In nucleotides, the CDR3 is TGTGCCAGCAAAACCGGGACTACCTACACAGATACGCAGTATTTT.

This sequence joins TRBV11-2 and TRBJ1-4, with TRBD1 identical over 8 bases. The CDR3 consists of 16 residues. Germline V lookup: CDR1 SGHAT, CDR2 FQNNGV. Trimming removed 5 bases from V and 0 bases from J; junction bases left unmatched: 5. This CDR3 is CASSLGTGATNEKLFF. For the CDR3, the DNA is TGTGCCAGCAGCCTCGGGACAGGTGCAACTAATGAAAAACTGTTTTTT.

This chain uses TRBV7-9 with TRBJ2-2; the D is unclear. The CDR3 has 14 amino acids. Per the germline V gene, CDR1 is SEHNR and CDR2 is FQNEAQ (reference sequence). V was pared by 7 bases and J by 0 bases, with 9 bases between. CDR3 DNA sequence: TGTGCCAGCACCCGCGTATCGAACACCGGGGAGCTGTTTTTT. Amino acids: CASTRVSNTGELFF.

This sequence joins TRBV7-3 and TRBJ2-7, with 7 positions matching TRBD1. The CDR3 runs to 13 residues. Trimming cost V 4 bases and J 7 bases; bases outside gene matches: 7. CDR1 is SGHTA and CDR2 is FQGTGA in the germline V gene. The CDR3 DNA is TGTGCCAGCAGCTCCCAGGGGGTAGGGGAGCAGTACTTC. Protein: CASSSQGVGEQYF.

The chain has TRBV5-5 and TRBJ2-7; 15 bases agree with TRBD2. CDR3 length: 15 amino acids. Germline V gives CDR1 SGHKS, CDR2 YYEKEE (reference sequence). After removal of 4 bases from V and 4 bases from J, the junction contained 3 bases not matched to a gene. Here the CDR3 reads CASSQGLAGGYEQYF. The CDR3 DNA is TGTGCCAGCAGCCAGGGACTAGCGGGGGGTTACGAGCAGTACTTC.

This clone was counted a single time. The rearrangement links TRBV4-1 to TRBJ1-4; D is perhaps TRBD1 (5 bases). The V end was cut by 2 bases, the J end by 2 bases, with 12 bases between. The V gene's germline CDR1 is MGHRA and CDR2 YSYEKL. The CDR3 consists of 16 residues. CDR3 coding DNA: TGCGCCAGCAGCCAACAAAGGGGTATCACTAATGAAAAACTGTTTTTT. Protein product: CASSQQRGITNEKLFF.

The genes are TRBV2 and TRBJ1-2; 9 nucleotides align to TRBD1. V trimming: 7 bases; J trimming: 7 bases; junction bases outside the gene matches: 7. The CDR3 is 13 amino acids. Looked up from germline, CDR1 is SNHLY and CDR2 is FYNNEI. The DNA of the CDR3 is TGTGCCAGCAATCCACAGGGGGCGGCTGGCTACACCTTC. Amino acid sequence: CASNPQGAAGYTF.

The CDR3 DNA reads TGCGCCAGCAGCCAAGAGTTTCTTGAGACCGACCAAGTCCTAATTGTGGCGGGGTTCGCTTTCTTT. The encoded protein is CASSQEFLETDQVLIVAGFAFF. The chain combines TRBV4-3 with TRBJ1-1; D is undetermined. V shed 0 bases and J shed 11 bases, with 40 bases lying between them. This CDR3 is built from 22 residues. Germline loops: CDR1 LGHNA, CDR2 YSLEER.

V usage is TRBV24-1 and J usage is TRBJ2-5; tentative D call: TRBD1 (6 bases). Trimming removed 5 bases at V and 1 base at J, with 13 bases between. There are 15 residues in the CDR3. Germline V gives CDR1 KGHDR, CDR2 SFDVKD. CDR3 sequence reads: CATSVRQGLQETQYF. As DNA, the CDR3 is TGTGCCACCAGTGTGAGGCAGGGGCTCCAAGAGACCCAGTACTTC.

This clone has only one observation. The chain uses TRBV27 and TRBJ1-5; 7 nucleotides line up with TRBD1. The CDR3 runs 15 residues. V was pared by 6 bases and J by 2 bases, with 7 bases of the junction left unmatched. Germline V gene lookup returns CDR1 MNHEY and CDR2 SMNVEV (reference sequence). CDR3 sequence: CASRQGTDGNQPQHF. The CDR3 region has the DNA TGTGCCAGCAGGCAGGGGACAGACGGCAATCAGCCCCAGCATTTT.

The chain joins TRBV5-4 to TRBJ1-1, with D unclear. This CDR3 has 13 residues. The germline CDR1 and CDR2 sequences are SGHNT and YYREEE (reference sequence). V shed 1 base and J shed 1 base, with 5 bases lying between them. The CDR3: CASSLTRNTEAFF. The DNA of the CDR3 is TGTGCCAGCAGCTTGACAAGGAACACTGAAGCTTTCTTT.

V is TRBV28 and J is TRBJ2-1, with 10 positions matching TRBD2. Germline V gene lookup returns CDR1 MDHEN and CDR2 SYDVKM. V shed 6 bases and J 5 bases; nucleotides not matched to a gene: 10. This CDR3 contains 16 residues. The CDR3 sequence is CASSPASGSGDNEQFF. DNA for the CDR3: TGTGCCAGCAGCCCCGCTAGCGGGAGCGGGGACAATGAGCAGTTCTTC.

Only a few counts were recorded for this clone. This sequence joins TRBV10-3 and TRBJ1-2, with TRBD1 matching over 8 bases. The CDR3 has 15 amino acids. The V gene's germline CDR1 is ENHRY and CDR2 SYGVKD. V lost 6 bases and J lost 2; bases outside the gene matches: 8. The CDR3 protein is CAIRRQGRVNYGYTF. Here the CDR3 DNA reads TGTGCCATCAGGAGACAGGGGCGGGTGAACTATGGCTACACCTTC.

V usage is TRBV19 and J usage is TRBJ2-4; 7 bases are shared with TRBD1. Germline CDR1 is LNHDA and CDR2 is SQIVND (reference sequence). V lost 5 bases, J lost 0 bases, and 10 bases stayed unmatched. CDR3 length: 17 residues. The CDR3 bases are TGTGCCAGTAGTTCCTCCCATCGGGACAGAGCCAAAAACATTCAGTACTTC. As protein: CASSSSHRDRAKNIQYF.

The V call is TRBV9, the J call TRBJ2-1; D uncertain. Germline V lookup: CDR1 SGDLS, CDR2 YYNGEE. The CDR3 has 15 amino acids. V gave up 0 bases and J gave up 0 bases, with 7 bases separating them. The CDR3 DNA sequence: TGTGCCAGCAGCGTAGTCGGTTTCTCCTACAATGAGCAGTTCTTC. Protein product: CASSVVGFSYNEQFF.